A selection of T cell receptor beta chains follows, all from one sample in a study of shared clonotypes between healthy human individuals. Measured with immunoSEQ multiplex PCR; TCRdb has only the in-frame clones, and not every one. The repertoire holds more than 1,200,000 clones, approximately 98.5% seen once, with about 0.4% in the top ten. Sequencing was done on a sample of naive CD4+ T cells sorted from blood. Source of these receptors: a man aged 25-40 years in good health. Each CDR3 is given with its conserved first and last residue. The order of the fields is clone size, V gene, D gene, CDR3 protein. A D gene is named only where the DNA matches it firmly. Clone size, where shown, is once, few, many, or a class for clones that have expanded.

once	TRBV7-2	TRBD2	CASRPGRLAGTDTQYF
.	TRBV15	TRBD2	CATSPFLSGSGGNEQFF
.	TRBV28	TRBD1	CASSFTGDNEQFF
once	TRBV7-2	.	CASSLARQETQYF
.	TRBV5-1	TRBD1	CASSLDRVNEQYF
.	TRBV5-1	.	CASSLVGSGSTDTQYF
.	TRBV18	.	CASSTRQVQETQYF
.	TRBV2	.	CASSYMSSGANVLTF
once	TRBV28	TRBD1	CATYPGTGTGGTETQYF
.	TRBV5-1	.	CASSLTSVYGYTF
once	TRBV9	.	CASSWGILGEGSLGNTIYF
.	TRBV9	.	CASSAGAEPSEQYF
.	TRBV5-4	.	CASSLQGGLESQYF
once	TRBV28	TRBD1	CASARRQGAYYEQYF
.	TRBV29-1	TRBD2	CSVEVSSGSYNEQFF
.	TRBV18	.	CASSRQRGSIDDFYEQYF